One and the same sample provided the 16 T cell receptor beta chains below, sequenced in a study of blood T cells in healthy people across ages. Primers used in a second PCR of roughly 6 to 11 cycles were a sample-barcoded 5' primer and a J-beta primer mix. TCRdb reprocessed the 5' RACE reads with MiXCR, giving one entry per CDR3 protein. The sample consists of 850,000 to 1,100,000 distinct CDR3 sequences, roughly two fifths of them appearing once. Material for sequencing was blood. These receptors were obtained from a young man in good health.

The chain couples TRBV4-3 to TRBJ2-1; 9 bases map to TRBD2. Germline CDR1 and CDR2: LGHNA and YSLEER. This CDR3 is 16 amino acids long. Trimming removed 6 bases from V and 3 bases from J; junction bases left unmatched: 9. DNA for the CDR3: TGCGCCAGCAGACAGGCCGGACTAGCGTTCTACAATGAGCAGTTCTTC. Its translation is CASRQAGLAFYNEQFF.

There are a few counts of this clonotype. This CDR3 reads CASSYRGGADNEQYF. The CDR3 DNA reads as TGTGCCAGCAGTTACCGCGGGGGGGCGGACAATGAGCAGTACTTC. The chain joins TRBV6-2 or TRBV6-3 to TRBJ2-1; 9 bases match TRBD2. The end of the DNA fits TRBJ2-7 better, so the J call may be wrong. The CDR3 is 15 residues long. Germline V gene data show CDR1 as MNHEY and CDR2 as SVGEGT.

The rearrangement uses TRBV5-1 and TRBJ1-2; TRBD1 matches at 8 bases. Germline-derived CDR1 and CDR2 are SGHRS and YFSETQ. There are 15 residues in the CDR3. J was trimmed by 2 bases and V by 0 bases; bases with no gene match: 3. Here the CDR3 DNA reads TGCGCCAGCAGCTTGGTGGGACAGGAGAACTATGGCTACACCTTC. This encodes CASSLVGQENYGYTF.

The chain combines TRBV6-5 with TRBJ2-7; possibly TRBD2 for D (6 bases). CDR1 and CDR2 from the germline V gene are MNHEY and SVGAGI. This CDR3 spans 15 amino acids. Trimming took 0 bases from V and 7 from J, leaving 16 bases between them. CDR3 coding DNA: TGTGCCAGCAGTTACTCTTCCCGGGTCGGGGGAGAGCAGTACTTC. Translated, it gives CASSYSSRVGGEQYF.

The J gene is TRBJ2-1, the V gene TRBV7-2; 11 nucleotides align to TRBD2. The DNA matches TRBJ2-7 better at its end, which makes the J call doubtful. The CDR3 runs to 15 residues. CDR1 is SGHTA and CDR2 is FQGNSA in the germline V gene. The CDR3 loop reads CASSFSGGAFDEQYF. CDR3 DNA sequence: TGTGCCAGCAGCTTTAGCGGGGGGGCCTTCGATGAGCAGTACTTC.

The J gene is TRBJ2-1, the V gene TRBV6-5; D ambiguous. The V gene's germline CDR1 is MNHEY and CDR2 SVGAGI. This CDR3 has 14 amino acids. The germline V and J ends were trimmed by 5 bases and 4 bases, with 12 bases remaining between them. CDR3 in amino acids: CASSTMQSYNEQFF. CDR3 DNA: TGTGCCAGCAGTACCATGCAGAGTTACAATGAGCAGTTCTTC.

In its sample, this clonotype was seen a few times. The chain joins TRBV6-2 or TRBV6-3 to TRBJ2-1; D is perhaps TRBD1 (6 bases). CDR3 length equals 16 residues. V lost 2 bases and J 4 bases, leaving 15 bases between the germline ends. Germline CDR1 reads MNHEY; CDR2 reads SVGEGT. The CDR3 nucleotides read TGTGCCAGCAGTTACCCAACAGGGTATGCTTACAATGAGCAGTTCTTC. This encodes CASSYPTGYAYNEQFF.

This clonotype was counted a few times. The V call is TRBV20-1, the J call TRBJ2-5; 8 bases line up with TRBD2. Germline lookup yields CDR1 DFQATT and CDR2 SNEGSKA (reference sequence). Trimming removed 5 bases from V and 5 bases from J; junction bases left unmatched: 4. This CDR3 spans 12 amino acids. The CDR3 sequence: CSASGGPETQYF. CDR3 nucleotides: TGCAGTGCTTCGGGGGGGCCGGAGACCCAGTACTTC.

The chain is built from TRBV18 and TRBJ1-2; 9 bases match TRBD1. CDR1 and CDR2 from the germline V gene are KGHSH and LQKENI. CDR3 length equals 16 residues. J gave up 5 bases and V 3 bases, and 10 bases lay outside the gene matches. CDR3 sequence reads: CASSPMGQGLDYGYTF. For the CDR3, the DNA is TGTGCCAGCTCACCGATGGGACAGGGCCTGGATTATGGCTACACCTTC.

This clonotype was seen a handful of times. The CDR3 DNA reads as TGTGCCAGCAGCTACTCCGGGACAGGGGGCGTGACCCAGTACTTC. Protein sequence: CASSYSGTGGVTQYF. The J gene is TRBJ2-5, the V gene TRBV9, with 12 bases lining up with TRBD1. The CDR3 is 15 amino acids. The V gene end was trimmed by 4 bases and the J gene end by 7 bases; junction bases not matched to a gene: 8. Germline values: CDR1 SGDLS, CDR2 YYNGEE.

The V and J genes are TRBV6-2 or TRBV6-3 and TRBJ2-1, with no clear D. Germline values: CDR1 MNHEY, CDR2 SVGEGT. The V end was cut by 7 bases, the J end by 7 bases, with 17 bases between. CDR3 length equals 14 residues. Here the CDR3 DNA reads TGTGCCAGCACCCTCCGGCTAGACTGGAATGAGCAGTTCTTC. Amino acid sequence: CASTLRLDWNEQFF.

This clonotype was picked up a small number of times. The chain combines TRBV12-3 or TRBV12-4 with TRBJ1-2; TRBD1 matches at 8 bases. The V gene end was trimmed by 2 bases and the J gene end by 6 bases; junction bases not matched to a gene: 2. CDR3 length equals 13 residues. The DNA of the CDR3 is TGTGCCAGCAGTTTAAAACAGGGGGATGGCTACACCTTC. Its protein is CASSLKQGDGYTF.

In this sample, this clonotype turned up a few times. The J gene is TRBJ1-5, the V gene TRBV12-3 or TRBV12-4; no reliable D call. The ends were cut back, 3 bases at V and 6 bases at J, with 12 bases in the middle. The CDR3 has 14 residues. CDR3 region: CASSFGKAGQPQHF. CDR3 sequence (DNA): TGTGCCAGCAGTTTCGGGAAGGCAGGTCAGCCCCAGCATTTT.

The chain links TRBV20-1 to TRBJ2-7, with 8 bases identical to TRBD2. Trimming removed 6 bases from V and 7 bases from J; junction bases left unmatched: 14. CDR3 length: 14 amino acids. Germline CDR1 reads DFQATT; CDR2 reads SNEGSKA (reference sequence). CDR3 coding DNA: TGCAGTGCCATAAATAGCGGGGACTACAATGAGCAGTACTTC. The encoded protein is CSAINSGDYNEQYF.

CDR3: CASSFFGGPTGELFF. The CDR3 DNA is TGTGCCAGCAGTTTTTTTGGGGGACCAACCGGGGAGCTGTTTTTT. The chain is built from TRBV12-3 or TRBV12-4 and TRBJ2-2; TRBD1 or TRBD2 may be the D gene (5 bases each). V was pared by 3 bases and J by 5 bases, with 13 bases between. The CDR3 sequence is 15 residues long.

This clonotype has only a few counts. The chain uses TRBV12-3 or TRBV12-4 and TRBJ2-3, with TRBD2 matching over 8 bases. This CDR3 has 15 residues. The V segment lost 6 bases and the J segment 2 bases; nucleotides outside the gene matches: 7. CDR3 protein: CASSFRGGDTDTQYF. The CDR3 bases are TGTGCCAGCAGCTTCCGGGGGGGAGACACAGATACGCAGTATTTT.